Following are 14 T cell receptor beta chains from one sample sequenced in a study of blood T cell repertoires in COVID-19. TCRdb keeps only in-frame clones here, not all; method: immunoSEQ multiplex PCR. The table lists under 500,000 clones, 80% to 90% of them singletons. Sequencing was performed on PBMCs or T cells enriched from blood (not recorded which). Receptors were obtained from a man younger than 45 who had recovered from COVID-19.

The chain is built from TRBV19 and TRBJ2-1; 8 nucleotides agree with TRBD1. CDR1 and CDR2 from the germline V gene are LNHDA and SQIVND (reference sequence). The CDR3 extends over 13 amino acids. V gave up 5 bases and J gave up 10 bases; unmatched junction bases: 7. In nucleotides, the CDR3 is TGTGCCAGTAGTGTACAGGGGGTGGGGGAGCAGTTCTTC. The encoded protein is CASSVQGVGEQFF.

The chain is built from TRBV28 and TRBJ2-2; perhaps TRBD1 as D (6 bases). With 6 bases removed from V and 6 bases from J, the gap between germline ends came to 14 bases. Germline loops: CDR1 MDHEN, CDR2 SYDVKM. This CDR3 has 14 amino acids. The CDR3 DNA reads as TGTGCCAGCAGCCCCCATACAGGGCCCGGGGAGCTGTTTTTT. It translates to CASSPHTGPGELFF.

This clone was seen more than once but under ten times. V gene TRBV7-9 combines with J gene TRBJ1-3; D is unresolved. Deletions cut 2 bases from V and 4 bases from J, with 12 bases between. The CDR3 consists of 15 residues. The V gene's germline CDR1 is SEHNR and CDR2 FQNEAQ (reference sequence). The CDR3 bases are TGTGCCAGCAGCTTAATTCCCTATGCCGGAAACACCATATATTTT. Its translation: CASSLIPYAGNTIYF.

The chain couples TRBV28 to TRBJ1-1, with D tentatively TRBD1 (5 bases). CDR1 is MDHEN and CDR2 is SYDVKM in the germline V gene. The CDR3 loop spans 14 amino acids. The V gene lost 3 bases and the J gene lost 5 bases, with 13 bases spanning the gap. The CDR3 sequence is CASSFGGIPTEAFF. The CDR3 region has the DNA TGTGCCAGCAGTTTCGGGGGGATTCCGACTGAAGCTTTCTTT.

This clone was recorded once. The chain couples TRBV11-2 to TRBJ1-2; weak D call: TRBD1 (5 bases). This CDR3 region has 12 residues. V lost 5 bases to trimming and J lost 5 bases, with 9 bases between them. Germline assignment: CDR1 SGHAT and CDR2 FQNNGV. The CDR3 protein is CASSERGYGYTF. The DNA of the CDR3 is TGTGCCAGCAGCGAGCGGGGGTATGGCTACACCTTC.

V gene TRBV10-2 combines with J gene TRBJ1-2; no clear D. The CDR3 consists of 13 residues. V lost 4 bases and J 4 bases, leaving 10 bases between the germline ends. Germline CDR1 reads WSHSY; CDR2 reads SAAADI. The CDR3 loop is CASSGGFGYGYTF. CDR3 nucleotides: TGCGCCAGCAGTGGAGGATTCGGCTATGGCTACACCTTC.

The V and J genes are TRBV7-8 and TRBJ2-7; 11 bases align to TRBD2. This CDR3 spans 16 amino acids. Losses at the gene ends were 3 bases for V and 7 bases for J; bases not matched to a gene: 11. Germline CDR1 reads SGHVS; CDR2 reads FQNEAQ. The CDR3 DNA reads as TGTGCCAGCAGCTTGTATAGCGGGGGGGACGTTGGAGAGCAGTACTTC. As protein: CASSLYSGGDVGEQYF.

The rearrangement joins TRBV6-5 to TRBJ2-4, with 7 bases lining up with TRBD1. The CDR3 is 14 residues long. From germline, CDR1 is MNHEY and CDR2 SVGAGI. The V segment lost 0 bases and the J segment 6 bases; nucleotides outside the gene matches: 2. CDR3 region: CASSYSRTGNIQYF. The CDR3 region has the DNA TGTGCCAGCAGTTACTCACGGACAGGAAACATTCAGTACTTC.

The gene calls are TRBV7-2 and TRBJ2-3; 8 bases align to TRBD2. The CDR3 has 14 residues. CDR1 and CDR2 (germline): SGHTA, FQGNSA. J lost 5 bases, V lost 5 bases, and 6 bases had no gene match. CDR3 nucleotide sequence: TGTGCCAGCAGCCTAAACGCGGGAGGAGATACGCAGTATTTT. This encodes CASSLNAGGDTQYF.

This CDR3 reads CSVVLRVLAFRSSYNEQFF. The CDR3 DNA reads as TGCAGCGTTGTATTGCGGGTACTAGCGTTCAGGAGCTCCTACAATGAGCAGTTCTTC. J is TRBJ2-1 and V is TRBV29-1, with 7 bases that match TRBD2. The CDR3 consists of 19 residues. The trim removed 4 bases at V and 0 bases at J, leaving 18 bases unmatched. CDR1 is SQVTM and CDR2 is ANQGSEA in the germline V gene.

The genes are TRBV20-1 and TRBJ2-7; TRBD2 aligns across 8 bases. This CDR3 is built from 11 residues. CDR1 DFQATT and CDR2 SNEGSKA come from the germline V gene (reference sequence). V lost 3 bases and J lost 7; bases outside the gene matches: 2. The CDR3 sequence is CSASREGEQYF. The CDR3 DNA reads TGCAGTGCTAGCCGGGAGGGGGAGCAGTACTTC.

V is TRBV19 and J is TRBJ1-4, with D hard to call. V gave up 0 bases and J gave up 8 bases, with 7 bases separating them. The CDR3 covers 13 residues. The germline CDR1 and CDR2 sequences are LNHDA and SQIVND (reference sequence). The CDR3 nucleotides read TGTGCCAGTAGTATAGATTTTCAGGAAAAACTGTTTTTT. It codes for CASSIDFQEKLFF.

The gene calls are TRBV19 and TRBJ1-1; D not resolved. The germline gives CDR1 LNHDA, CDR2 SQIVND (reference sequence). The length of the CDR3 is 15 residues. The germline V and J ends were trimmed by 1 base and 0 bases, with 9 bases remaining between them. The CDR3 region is CASSIVGSMNTEAFF. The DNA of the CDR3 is TGTGCCAGTAGTATAGTGGGCAGTATGAACACTGAAGCTTTCTTT.

The CDR3 sequence is CASGQGVGYGYTF. The CDR3 nucleotides read TGTGCCAGCGGCCAGGGGGTTGGGTATGGCTACACCTTC. The V gene is TRBV12-3 or TRBV12-4, the J gene TRBJ1-2; 7 positions match TRBD1. With V trimmed by 8 bases and J by 5 bases, 8 bases remained unmatched. The CDR3 covers 13 residues.